The clone carrying this T cell receptor (beta chain) has just a few counts. The sample belongs to a study of blood T cell repertoires in COVID-19. Study overall: Samples representing acute and convalescent COVID-19 were sourced from the United States, Italy and Spain. The cDNA or gDNA used as material had been derived from T cells, B-cell-depleted T cells, or PBMCs.

The authors' processing: Nucleated cell number was recorded as an estimate derived from reference gene primer amplification. Data came from immunoSEQ multiplex PCR; TCRdb stores just in-frame clones and leaves some out. The DNA gave D and trimming, while V, J and clone size come from that table. Here the sample spans roughly 100,000 clones, around 81% being singletons. Patients from Seattle were sampled longitudinally, starting during active infection. V gave up 0 bases and J gave up 7 bases; unmatched junction bases: 6. This CDR3 has 14 amino acids. The germline CDR1 and CDR2 sequences are GTSNPN and SVGIG (reference sequence).

The clonotype comes from an older man with COVID-19, enrolled during active disease. The specimen sequenced was peripheral blood. V and J are TRBV30 and TRBJ1-5; 7 positions match TRBD1. CDR3 sequence reads: CAWSVLGGRQPQHF. CDR3 nucleotides: TGTGCCTGGAGTGTACTAGGGGGCCGGCAGCCCCAGCATTTT.